The 30 T cell receptor beta chains below were found in one sample sequenced in a study of OX40 agonist ivuxolimab in advanced cancers. Assay used: immunoSEQ multiplex PCR; TCRdb lists only in-frame clones, some missing. The sample consists of under 95,000 clones, 75% to 95% of them appearing once. This specimen consisted of CD4+ or CD8+ T cells sorted from blood, obtained in a trial of the OX40 agonist ivuxolimab. Receptor source: an adult with an advanced solid tumor such as melanoma, head and neck, liver or kidney cancer.

The chain recombines TRBV28 with TRBJ1-1; 7 nucleotides align to TRBD1. The CDR3 has 14 residues. Germline assignment: CDR1 MDHEN and CDR2 SYDVKM. V was clipped by 7 bases and J by 6 bases; unmatched bases: 11. The CDR3 sequence: CASMYSGGVAEAFF. The CDR3 DNA follows: TGTGCCAGCATGTACTCAGGGGGGGTTGCTGAAGCTTTCTTT.

This chain uses TRBV6-6 with TRBJ1-2; the match to TRBD1 covers 7 bases. CDR3 length equals 14 residues. V was clipped by 3 bases and J by 8 bases; unmatched bases: 9. Germline assignment: CDR1 MNHNY and CDR2 SVGAGI (reference sequence). The CDR3 here is CASSYISQGEGYTF. CDR3 nucleotide sequence: TGTGCCAGCAGTTATATCAGCCAGGGGGAAGGCTACACCTTC.

The chain is built from TRBV7-9 and TRBJ2-4; the D is unclear. The CDR3 consists of 13 residues. With 2 bases removed from V and 5 bases from J, the gap between germline ends came to 7 bases. CDR1 and CDR2 from the germline V gene are SEHNR and FQNEAQ (reference sequence). This CDR3 is CASSLPVENIQYF. The CDR3 DNA is TGTGCCAGCAGCTTACCTGTAGAAAACATTCAGTACTTC.

The chain combines TRBV7-9 with TRBJ2-7; the D is unclear. This CDR3 has 14 residues. The germline V and J ends were trimmed by 4 bases and 0 bases, with 10 bases remaining between them. Looked up from germline, CDR1 is SEHNR and CDR2 is FQNEAQ (reference sequence). CDR3 in DNA: TGTGCCAGCAGCTCGTTACAGAGCTCCTACGAGCAGTACTTC. Translation: CASSSLQSSYEQYF.

Only one count was recorded for this clone. The chain joins TRBV2 to TRBJ2-1; D ambiguous. V lost 9 bases, J lost 7 bases, and 10 bases lay in between. Germline V CDR1 and CDR2: SNHLY, FYNNEI. The CDR3 is made up of 11 amino acids. In nucleotides, the CDR3 is TGTGCCAGGAGGCAGAGAAATGAGCAGTTCTTC. This gives the protein CARRQRNEQFF.

The chain's CDR3 is CASSIVGVDTQYF. Here the CDR3 DNA reads TGTGCCAGTAGTATTGTTGGGGTAGATACGCAGTATTTT. The chain combines TRBV19 with TRBJ2-3; D gene uncertain. The CDR3 consists of 13 residues. The germline V gene encodes CDR1 LNHDA and CDR2 SQIVND (reference sequence). Trimming took 3 bases from V and 5 from J, leaving 9 bases between them.

The genes are TRBV18 and TRBJ1-4, with 8 bases lining up with TRBD1. The length of the CDR3 is 16 residues. Germline values: CDR1 KGHSH, CDR2 LQKENI. The junction had 5 bases not matched to a gene; V was cut back by 4 bases and J by 1 base. The CDR3: CASSQDRVGTNEKLFF. The DNA for the CDR3 is TGTGCCAGCTCACAGGACAGGGTTGGAACTAATGAAAAACTGTTTTTT. The variable domain in full, with the rest retrieved from reference TRBV18 and TRBJ1-4, is NAGVMQNPRHLVRRRGQEARLRCSPMKGHSHVYWYRQLPEEGLKFMVYLQKENIIDESGMPKERFSAEFPKEGPSILRIQQVVRGDSAAYFCASSQDRVGTNEKLFFGSGTQLSVL.

V usage is TRBV6-6 and J usage is TRBJ2-7, with D perhaps assigned TRBD1 or TRBD2 (5 bases each). The V gene lost 5 bases and the J gene lost 6 bases, with 14 bases spanning the gap. The CDR3 spans 13 residues. From germline, CDR1 is MNHNY and CDR2 SVGAGI (reference sequence). The CDR3, as DNA: TGTGCCAGCAGTCCGGGCCTGGGGACCGAGCAGTACTTC. As protein: CASSPGLGTEQYF.

The chain carries TRBV28 and TRBJ2-1, with 7 bases fitting TRBD2. V lost 3 bases, J lost 7 bases, and 6 bases stayed unmatched. The CDR3 length is 14 residues. Germline CDR1 reads MDHEN; CDR2 reads SYDVKM. The DNA for the CDR3 is TGTGCCAGCAGTTTGTGGGGGGGATTTAATGAGCAGTTCTTC. This sequence encodes CASSLWGGFNEQFF.

V is TRBV18 and J is TRBJ1-4; perhaps TRBD1 as D (5 bases). CDR1 is KGHSH and CDR2 is LQKENI in the germline V gene. Deletions cut 3 bases from V and 7 bases from J, with 9 bases between. This CDR3 is built from 13 residues. Written as DNA, the CDR3 is TGTGCCAGCTCACCGAGACAGCTTGAAAAACTGTTTTTT. Translated, it gives CASSPRQLEKLFF.

The V and J genes are TRBV10-1 and TRBJ1-1; tentatively, D is TRBD1 (5 bases). CDR1 and CDR2 (germline): WNHNN, SYGVQD (reference sequence). V was trimmed by 4 bases and J by 4 bases, leaving 10 bases between them. This CDR3 has 13 residues. CDR3 sequence reads: CASSGGRGTEAFF. CDR3 in DNA: TGCGCCAGCAGTGGGGGAAGGGGCACTGAAGCTTTCTTT.

This rearrangement joins TRBV19 to TRBJ2-3; TRBD1 aligns across 9 bases. The germline V gene encodes CDR1 LNHDA and CDR2 SQIVND (reference sequence). The CDR3 loop spans 15 amino acids. Losses at the gene ends were 7 bases for V and 4 bases for J; bases not matched to a gene: 9. The CDR3 nucleotides read TGTGCCAGTACCCTGGGACAGGGATTATCAGATACGCAGTATTTT. Residues: CASTLGQGLSDTQYF.

J is TRBJ2-2 and V is TRBV20-1; no definite D call. The ends were cut back, 4 bases at V and 1 base at J, with 1 base in the middle. The CDR3 has 11 amino acids. CDR1 and CDR2 (germline): DFQATT, SNEGSKA (reference sequence). CDR3 coding DNA: TGCAGTGCTAAGAACACCGGGGAGCTGTTTTTT. It yields the protein CSAKNTGELFF.

V is TRBV9 and J is TRBJ2-7; weak D call: TRBD2 (6 bases). V was trimmed by 4 bases and J by 0 bases, leaving 14 bases between them. The CDR3 consists of 15 residues. Germline V gives CDR1 SGDLS, CDR2 YYNGEE. CDR3 sequence: CASSKSSGSSYEQYF. The CDR3 coding sequence is TGTGCCAGCAGCAAAAGTAGCGGAAGCTCCTACGAGCAGTACTTC.

The genes are TRBV15 and TRBJ2-1; the match to TRBD2 covers 15 bases. After removal of 1 base from V and 0 bases from J, the junction contained 7 bases not matched to a gene. The CDR3 loop spans 20 amino acids. Germline V gene lookup returns CDR1 LNHNV and CDR2 YYDKDF (reference sequence). The CDR3 DNA follows: TGTGCCACCAGCAGAGCCCTCGGGACTAGCGGGGGGAGCTCCTACAATGAGCAGTTCTTC. Translated, it gives CATSRALGTSGGSSYNEQFF.

The genes are TRBV5-3 and TRBJ1-2; no reliable D call. TRBV5-3 is designated an ORF whose function remains uncertain. There are 14 residues in the CDR3. Trimming took off 2 bases at V and 0 bases at J, with 8 bases between the two ends. The CDR3 nucleotides are TGTGCCAGAAGCTTCCCACCTTCTAACTATGGCTACACCTTC. Translating gives CARSFPPSNYGYTF.

The J gene is TRBJ2-3, the V gene TRBV7-3, with TRBD2 identical over 9 bases. The CDR3 consists of 18 residues. J was trimmed by 0 bases and V by 2 bases; bases with no gene match: 9. Germline values: CDR1 SGHTA, CDR2 FQGTGA. Written as DNA, the CDR3 is TGTGCCAGCAGCTTAGGGGCTAGCGGGGCATTCAGCACAGATACGCAGTATTTT. Translation: CASSLGASGAFSTDTQYF.

The chain carries TRBV7-8 and TRBJ2-1; D is perhaps TRBD2 (5 bases). The germline V gene has CDR1 SGHVS and CDR2 FQNEAQ. V lost 6 bases to trimming and J lost 5 bases, with 11 bases between them. The CDR3 runs to 13 residues. CDR3 region: CASRTRRHNEQFF. The CDR3 DNA is TGTGCCAGCAGAACAAGGAGGCACAATGAGCAGTTCTTC.

This chain uses TRBV7-9 with TRBJ2-5; TRBD2 is a possible D gene (6 bases). Judging by the DNA end, TRBJ2-7 fits better; the J call may be wrong. This CDR3 is built from 14 residues. Per the germline V gene, CDR1 is SEHNR and CDR2 is FQNEAQ (reference sequence). CDR3 protein: CASSFGRETYEQYF. The DNA of the CDR3 is TGTGCCAGCAGCTTCGGGCGGGAAACCTACGAGCAGTACTTC.

This clone was picked up one time. The V gene is TRBV6-5, the J gene TRBJ2-5; TRBD1 matches 7 bases. There are 15 residues in the CDR3. Germline V lookup: CDR1 MNHEY, CDR2 SVGAGI. V lost 6 bases to trimming and J lost 2 bases; unmatched junction nucleotides: 9. CDR3 residues: CASRPGTAGQETQYF. In DNA form, the CDR3 reads TGTGCCAGCAGACCCGGGACAGCCGGTCAAGAGACCCAGTACTTC.

The chain couples TRBV5-6 to TRBJ1-2; a weak D match, TRBD1 (5 bases). CDR3 length equals 13 residues. Trimming pared 1 base from V and 4 bases from J, leaving 8 bases between. CDR1 and CDR2 (germline): SGHDT, YYEEEE. CDR3 residues: CASSLKGVYGYTF. The DNA for the CDR3 is TGTGCCAGCAGCTTGAAAGGGGTCTATGGCTACACCTTC.

The J gene is TRBJ2-1, the V gene TRBV7-2; 7 bases align to TRBD2. CDR3 length equals 16 residues. CDR1 and CDR2 (germline): SGHTA, FQGNSA. The J segment lost 3 bases and the V segment lost 3 bases, leaving 8 bases of the junction unmatched. DNA of the CDR3: TGTGCCAGCAGCTTGCTAATGTCGGGAGGCTACAATGAGCAGTTCTTC. Translated: CASSLLMSGGYNEQFF.

The chain couples TRBV7-9 to TRBJ1-1, with 8 bases lining up with TRBD1. CDR1 is SEHNR, CDR2 FQNEAQ, per germline (reference sequence). The V and J ends lost 5 bases and 4 bases, in that order; junction bases with no gene match: 9. The CDR3 loop spans 15 amino acids. CDR3 nucleotides: TGTGCCAGCAGCCCCGGACAGGGCCTTCTCACTGAAGCTTTCTTT. Its translation: CASSPGQGLLTEAFF.

The chain carries TRBV28 and TRBJ2-7, with D tentatively TRBD2 (7 bases). The CDR3 totals 16 residues. Germline-derived CDR1 and CDR2 are MDHEN and SYDVKM. The V and J ends lost 1 base and 2 bases respectively, with 15 bases between them. CDR3 nucleotides: TGTGCCAGCAGTTTATCATACGGGGGGCGCGCCTACGAGCAGTACTTC. This gives the protein CASSLSYGGRAYEQYF. Combining the CDR3 with reference TRBV28 and TRBJ2-7 gives the whole variable domain DVKVTQSSRYLVKRTGEKVFLECVQDMDHENMFWYRQDPGLGLRLIYFSYDVKMKEKGDIPEGYSVSREKKERFSLILESASTNQTSMYLCASSLSYGGRAYEQYFGPGTRLTVT.

The chain couples TRBV19 to TRBJ2-1, with 11 positions matching TRBD1. Trimming at V came to 3 bases and at J to 8 bases, leaving 3 bases not matched to a gene. Germline CDR1 is LNHDA and CDR2 is SQIVND (reference sequence). The CDR3 has 14 amino acids. The CDR3 nucleotides are TGTGCCAGTAGTATCGGGACAGGGGGGTATGAGCAGTTCTTC. Protein product: CASSIGTGGYEQFF.

The chain employs TRBV29-1 and TRBJ2-4, with D perhaps TRBD2 (6 bases). Per germline, CDR1 SQVTM and CDR2 ANQGSEA. The CDR3 length is 16 residues. Deletions cut 8 bases from V and 5 bases from J, with 25 bases between. CDR3 residues: CSPGRSYGGSQNIQYF. The CDR3, as DNA: TGCAGCCCCGGGAGAAGCTACGGGGGTAGCCAAAACATTCAGTACTTC.

The J gene is TRBJ2-3, the V gene TRBV5-1, with 9 bases that match TRBD2. V gave up 0 bases and J gave up 10 bases; unmatched junction bases: 9. Germline CDR1 SGHRS, CDR2 YFSETQ. This CDR3 has 15 amino acids. The CDR3 sequence: CASSLEASGTPSQYF. As DNA, the CDR3 is TGCGCCAGCAGCTTGGAGGCTAGCGGGACCCCTTCGCAGTATTTT.

The J gene is TRBJ2-7, the V gene TRBV6-5; D possibly corresponds to TRBD2 (5 bases). This CDR3 contains 12 residues. V gave up 7 bases and J gave up 2 bases, with 9 bases separating them. Germline V gene data show CDR1 as MNHEY and CDR2 as SVGAGI. DNA of the CDR3: TGTGCCAGCACCTCCGGGACCTACGAGCAGTACTTC. Amino acids: CASTSGTYEQYF.

The CDR3 here is CASSEVGVQGGSGRYYGYTF. CDR3 coding DNA: TGTGCCAGCAGTGAAGTAGGGGTACAGGGCGGTTCGGGTAGATACTATGGCTACACCTTC. The rearrangement joins TRBV6-1 to TRBJ1-2, with D possibly being TRBD1 (6 bases). Trimming left V 1 base short and J 3 bases short, with 27 bases between. Per the germline V gene, CDR1 is MNHNS and CDR2 is SASEGT. The CDR3 covers 20 residues.

The chain employs TRBV5-4 and TRBJ2-1; tentative D call: TRBD2 (6 bases). The CDR3 length is 13 residues. Germline-derived CDR1 and CDR2 are SGHNT and YYREEE (reference sequence). V was cut by 0 bases and J by 11 bases, with 12 bases left in between. CDR3 residues: CASSLAGGLQQFF. The CDR3 DNA sequence: TGTGCCAGCAGCTTGGCTGGCGGACTACAGCAGTTCTTC.